This is a list of T cell receptor beta chains from one sample in a study of regulatory T cells in long-lasting Graves disease. TCRdb fed the multiplex PCR reads into MiXCR, producing one record per CDR3 protein. Of 550,000 or so distinct CDR3 sequences listed, 12% were seen once; the top ten hold roughly 8.9%. The same data also went into a second study, on T cells in Graves' hyperthyroidism and ophthalmopathy.

This material consisted of peripheral blood mononuclear cells (PBMCs), taken at new diagnosis, from a patient treated with antithyroid drugs. The source of these receptors is a woman aged 25 to 39 with Graves disease. Each CDR3 is given with its conserved first and last residue. Fields, in order: clone size, V gene, D gene, J gene, CDR3 protein, CDR3 DNA. A D gene is named only where the DNA matches it firmly. Expanded clones are given a class, and other clones once, few, many or no size at all.

clone size: NA
V gene: TRBV4-1
D gene: NA
J gene: TRBJ2-4
CDR3 protein: CASSQGFGRGPGTQNIQYF
CDR3 DNA: TGCGCCAGCAGCCAAGGCTTTGGGCGGGGTCCCGGTACGCAAAACATTCAGTACTTC

clone size: many
V gene: TRBV19
D gene: NA
J gene: TRBJ1-5
CDR3 protein: CASSIPGAHSNQPQHF
CDR3 DNA: TGTGCCAGTAGTATTCCGGGAGCCCATAGCAATCAGCCCCAGCATTTT

clone size: many
V gene: TRBV10-3
D gene: NA
J gene: TRBJ2-7
CDR3 protein: CAISDPDPYEQYF
CDR3 DNA: TGTGCCATCAGTGACCCGGACCCCTACGAGCAGTACTTC

clone size: many
V gene: TRBV2
D gene: TRBD1
J gene: TRBJ2-2
CDR3 protein: CASSERGPNTGELFF
CDR3 DNA: TGTGCCAGCAGTGAAAGGGGGCCGAACACCGGGGAGCTGTTTTTT

clone size: many
V gene: TRBV12-3/TRBV12-4
D gene: NA
J gene: TRBJ2-7
CDR3 protein: CASSFFGLGPYEQYF
CDR3 DNA: TGTGCCAGCAGTTTTTTTGGCTTGGGACCCTACGAGCAGTACTTC

clone size: NA
V gene: TRBV5-1
D gene: TRBD1
J gene: TRBJ2-3
CDR3 protein: CASSTGQGRDTQYF
CDR3 DNA: TGCGCCAGCAGCACCGGACAGGGCCGAGATACGCAGTATTTT

clone size: few
V gene: TRBV9
D gene: NA
J gene: TRBJ2-7
CDR3 protein: CASSPTGTDPYEQYF
CDR3 DNA: TGTGCCAGCAGCCCCACCGGGACGGACCCCTACGAGCAGTACTTC

clone size: many
V gene: TRBV5-1
D gene: TRBD1
J gene: TRBJ1-1
CDR3 protein: CASSVGAKVGTGSLNTEAFF
CDR3 DNA: TGCGCCAGCAGCGTGGGAGCTAAGGTAGGGACAGGCTCTTTGAACACTGAAGCTTTCTTT

clone size: NA
V gene: TRBV4-1
D gene: NA
J gene: TRBJ1-4
CDR3 protein: CASSQFGGRGNEKLFF
CDR3 DNA: TGCGCCAGCAGCCAATTCGGGGGACGGGGGAATGAAAAACTGTTTTTT

clone size: many
V gene: TRBV29-1
D gene: TRBD1
J gene: TRBJ1-1
CDR3 protein: CSVEDTGGNLEAFF
CDR3 DNA: TGCAGCGTTGAAGATACAGGGGGAAATCTTGAAGCTTTCTTT

clone size: once
V gene: TRBV2
D gene: TRBD1
J gene: TRBJ1-2
CDR3 protein: CASSSRQGSSGYTF
CDR3 DNA: TGTGCCAGCTCCAGTAGACAGGGATCTTCTGGCTACACCTTC

clone size: NA
V gene: TRBV5-1
D gene: NA
J gene: TRBJ2-1
CDR3 protein: CASSLMVRGARYNEQFF
CDR3 DNA: TGCGCCAGCAGCTTGATGGTTCGGGGAGCTCGCTACAATGAGCAGTTCTTC

clone size: many
V gene: TRBV20-1
D gene: NA
J gene: TRBJ2-5
CDR3 protein: CSAFAGKETQYF
CDR3 DNA: TGCAGTGCTTTCGCGGGTAAAGAGACCCAGTACTTC

clone size: NA
V gene: TRBV15
D gene: TRBD1
J gene: TRBJ2-4
CDR3 protein: CATSRDSGGWTKNIQYF
CDR3 DNA: TGTGCCACCAGCAGAGACTCAGGGGGCTGGACCAAAAACATTCAGTACTTC

clone size: many
V gene: TRBV6-1
D gene: TRBD1
J gene: TRBJ1-1
CDR3 protein: CASSRQGVGTEAFF
CDR3 DNA: TGTGCCAGCAGTCGACAGGGTGTTGGCACTGAAGCTTTCTTT

clone size: many
V gene: TRBV20-1
D gene: NA
J gene: TRBJ1-1
CDR3 protein: CSAPKENTEAFF
CDR3 DNA: TGCAGTGCTCCTAAAGAAAACACTGAAGCTTTCTTT

clone size: many
V gene: TRBV11-2
D gene: NA
J gene: TRBJ2-7
CDR3 protein: CASSLGSGPYLLEQYF
CDR3 DNA: TGTGCCAGCAGCTTAGGGAGTGGCCCATACCTACTGGAGCAGTACTTC

clone size: many
V gene: TRBV5-1
D gene: NA
J gene: TRBJ2-7
CDR3 protein: CASRGGLTYEQYF
CDR3 DNA: TGCGCCAGCAGAGGGGGACTTACCTACGAGCAGTACTTC

clone size: many
V gene: TRBV7-8
D gene: NA
J gene: TRBJ2-5
CDR3 protein: CASSRTTAGLGETQYF
CDR3 DNA: TGTGCCAGCAGCCGAACGACGGCGGGACTGGGGGAGACCCAGTACTTC

clone size: few
V gene: TRBV6-5
D gene: NA
J gene: TRBJ1-5
CDR3 protein: CASSYSGAFGDQPQHF
CDR3 DNA: TGTGCCAGCAGTTACTCCGGCGCGTTCGGGGATCAGCCCCAGCATTTT

clone size: few
V gene: TRBV9
D gene: TRBD2
J gene: TRBJ2-1
CDR3 protein: CASTVGAGGIYNEQFF
CDR3 DNA: TGTGCCAGCACCGTCGGGGCGGGAGGGATCTACAATGAGCAGTTCTTC

clone size: many
V gene: TRBV2
D gene: TRBD1
J gene: TRBJ1-4
CDR3 protein: CASSEAGTATATNEKLFF
CDR3 DNA: TGTGCCAGCAGTGAAGCCGGGACAGCCACTGCAACTAATGAAAAACTGTTTTTT

clone size: many
V gene: TRBV5-1
D gene: TRBD1
J gene: TRBJ2-2
CDR3 protein: CASSIGQGGHGELFF
CDR3 DNA: TGCGCCAGCAGCATCGGACAGGGTGGGCACGGGGAGCTGTTTTTT

clone size: NA
V gene: TRBV4-1
D gene: NA
J gene: TRBJ1-4
CDR3 protein: CASSQGRGVSNEKLFF
CDR3 DNA: TGCGCCAGCAGCCAAGGACGTGGCGTTTCTAATGAAAAACTGTTTTTT

clone size: NA
V gene: TRBV10-3
D gene: TRBD1
J gene: TRBJ1-2
CDR3 protein: CASSPRTGFLYGYTF
CDR3 DNA: TGTGCCAGCAGCCCAAGGACAGGGTTTCTTTATGGCTACACCTTC

clone size: many
V gene: TRBV11-3
D gene: NA
J gene: TRBJ2-1
CDR3 protein: CASSLRGPPENDEQFF
CDR3 DNA: TGTGCCAGCAGTCTGAGGGGCCCGCCCGAAAACGATGAGCAGTTCTTC

clone size: NA
V gene: TRBV10-3
D gene: NA
J gene: TRBJ2-7
CDR3 protein: CAIRNGRAYEQYF
CDR3 DNA: TGTGCCATCCGAAATGGCAGGGCCTACGAGCAGTACTTC

clone size: NA
V gene: TRBV19
D gene: NA
J gene: TRBJ1-1
CDR3 protein: CASNNTGKSAEAFF
CDR3 DNA: TGTGCCAGTAACAACACAGGGAAGAGCGCTGAAGCTTTCTTT

clone size: many
V gene: TRBV5-1
D gene: TRBD1
J gene: TRBJ2-2
CDR3 protein: CASSRTTGFVRTGELFF
CDR3 DNA: TGCGCCAGCAGCCGTACGACAGGGTTTGTTCGTACCGGGGAGCTGTTTTTT

clone size: NA
V gene: TRBV7-2
D gene: TRBD1
J gene: TRBJ1-5
CDR3 protein: CASSLTGGGPQHF
CDR3 DNA: TGTGCCAGCAGCTTAACAGGGGGCGGTCCCCAGCATTTT

clone size: few
V gene: TRBV5-1
D gene: NA
J gene: TRBJ2-2
CDR3 protein: CASSFIGSGDTGELFF
CDR3 DNA: TGCGCCAGCAGCTTCATCGGGAGTGGAGACACCGGGGAGCTGTTTTTT

clone size: many
V gene: TRBV10-3
D gene: TRBD1
J gene: TRBJ1-1
CDR3 protein: CAISESGTALGGAFF
CDR3 DNA: TGTGCCATCAGTGAGTCAGGGACAGCTCTGGGTGGGGCTTTCTTT

clone size: many
V gene: TRBV20-1
D gene: NA
J gene: TRBJ2-7
CDR3 protein: CSATGKWGYEQYF
CDR3 DNA: TGCAGTGCCACCGGAAAGTGGGGGTACGAGCAGTACTTC

clone size: NA
V gene: TRBV5-1
D gene: TRBD2
J gene: TRBJ2-1
CDR3 protein: CASSPGTSGRVADNEQFF
CDR3 DNA: TGCGCCAGCAGCCCCGGGACTAGCGGGAGGGTCGCGGACAATGAGCAGTTCTTC

clone size: many
V gene: TRBV9
D gene: NA
J gene: TRBJ2-7
CDR3 protein: CASSVAGHHPDEQYF
CDR3 DNA: TGTGCCAGCAGCGTAGCCGGACACCACCCGGATGAGCAGTACTTC

clone size: many
V gene: TRBV5-1
D gene: NA
J gene: TRBJ1-1
CDR3 protein: CASSLGGQRTEAFF
CDR3 DNA: TGCGCCAGCAGCTTGGGCGGGCAACGGACTGAAGCTTTCTTT

clone size: NA
V gene: TRBV20-1
D gene: TRBD1
J gene: TRBJ2-5
CDR3 protein: CSARDRSQGAATQYF
CDR3 DNA: TGCAGTGCTAGAGATCGCAGTCAGGGGGCGGCGACCCAGTACTTC

clone size: NA
V gene: TRBV5-1
D gene: NA
J gene: TRBJ2-2
CDR3 protein: CASSHGTANTGELFF
CDR3 DNA: TGCGCCAGCAGCCACGGGACGGCGAACACCGGGGAGCTGTTTTTT

clone size: many
V gene: TRBV25-1
D gene: NA
J gene: TRBJ2-6
CDR3 protein: CASSEYPGSLSGANVLTF
CDR3 DNA: TGTGCCAGCAGTGAATACCCGGGGAGCCTCTCTGGGGCCAACGTCCTGACTTTC

clone size: NA
V gene: TRBV15
D gene: NA
J gene: TRBJ2-1
CDR3 protein: CATSGLTGRSGQFF
CDR3 DNA: TGTGCCACCAGCGGATTGACCGGAAGATCGGGGCAGTTCTTC

clone size: NA
V gene: TRBV19
D gene: NA
J gene: TRBJ2-3
CDR3 protein: CASSSTGPRTDTQYF
CDR3 DNA: TGTGCCAGTAGCTCAACAGGTCCCCGCACAGATACGCAGTATTTT

clone size: many
V gene: TRBV27
D gene: TRBD2
J gene: TRBJ2-1
CDR3 protein: CASSSHAGVYNEQFF
CDR3 DNA: TGTGCCAGCAGTTCCCATGCGGGAGTGTACAATGAGCAGTTCTTC

clone size: many
V gene: TRBV27
D gene: NA
J gene: TRBJ1-2
CDR3 protein: CASRGGDLYGYTF
CDR3 DNA: TGTGCCAGCAGAGGGGGGGACCTCTATGGCTACACCTTC

clone size: many
V gene: TRBV5-5
D gene: NA
J gene: TRBJ2-7
CDR3 protein: CASSDGTGGNAYEQYF
CDR3 DNA: TGTGCCAGCAGCGACGGGACCGGGGGTAATGCCTACGAGCAGTACTTC

clone size: many
V gene: TRBV6-1
D gene: NA
J gene: TRBJ1-1
CDR3 protein: CASSPGVAEAFF
CDR3 DNA: TGTGCCAGCAGCCCAGGGGTGGCGGAAGCTTTCTTT

clone size: few
V gene: TRBV7-6
D gene: TRBD2
J gene: TRBJ2-1
CDR3 protein: CASSSGTSGFYNEQFF
CDR3 DNA: TGTGCCAGCAGCTCTGGGACTAGCGGATTCTACAATGAGCAGTTCTTC

clone size: many
V gene: TRBV7-6
D gene: TRBD2
J gene: TRBJ2-7
CDR3 protein: CASSPGLLQRYEQYF
CDR3 DNA: TGTGCCAGCAGCCCGGGACTACTACAGAGATACGAGCAGTACTTC

clone size: NA
V gene: TRBV19
D gene: NA
J gene: TRBJ1-4
CDR3 protein: CASSKPGATNEKLFF
CDR3 DNA: TGTGCCAGTAGTAAACCAGGGGCAACTAATGAAAAACTGTTTTTT